This is a list of T cell receptor beta chains from one sample in a study of CD8 T cells in ankylosing spondylitis. TCRdb re-analysed the 5' RACE reads in MiXCR, keeping a single row per CDR3 protein. The table includes some 140,000 distinct CDR3 sequences, 8% to 9% detected once. Sample: synovial fluid, either unsorted or a sorted T cell fraction (not recorded which). These receptors all stem from a male donor with ankylosing spondylitis. The CDR3 runs from the conserved cysteine through the conserved F or W. The D gene is left open where the match is weak. Where a row states a size, it is once, few, many or the class of an expanded clone; other rows omit it.

size	D	V	J	CDR3	DNA
few	.	TRBV5-8	TRBJ2-3	CASSSLVGGNTDTQYF	TGTGCCAGCAGCTCCCTCGTAGGGGGGAACACAGATACGCAGTATTTT
many	.	TRBV5-5	TRBJ1-1	CASSLYVTEAFF	TGTGCCAGCAGCTTGTACGTGACTGAAGCTTTCTTT
few	TRBD2	TRBV20-1	TRBJ2-1	CSAFQAGSSYNEQFF	TGCAGTGCTTTTCAAGCGGGGAGCTCCTACAATGAGCAGTTCTTC
few	.	TRBV12-3/TRBV12-4	TRBJ2-1	CASSLTRGNEQFF	TGTGCCAGCAGTTTAACCCGAGGAAATGAGCAGTTCTTC
few	.	TRBV10-3	TRBJ1-1	CAISRQEGNTEAFF	TGTGCCATCAGCCGACAGGAGGGGAACACTGAAGCTTTCTTT
many	TRBD2	TRBV30	TRBJ2-1	CALASGGYNEQFF	TGTGCCTTAGCTAGCGGGGGGTACAATGAGCAGTTCTTC
.	.	TRBV12-3/TRBV12-4	TRBJ1-5	CASMQPNYSNQPQHF	TGTGCCAGCATGCAACCCAACTATAGCAATCAGCCCCAGCATTTT
many	.	TRBV29-1	TRBJ2-1	CSVDSDKEQFF	TGCAGCGTTGACTCAGACAAGGAGCAGTTCTTC
.	.	TRBV2	TRBJ1-1	CASSGDGNTEAFF	TGTGCCAGCAGTGGGGACGGGAACACTGAAGCTTTCTTT
.	TRBD1	TRBV6-5	TRBJ1-6	CASSYRDSSSPLHF	TGTGCCAGCAGTTACCGGGACAGTTCTTCACCCCTCCACTTT
many	.	TRBV11-2	TRBJ2-1	CASSQGGGYSYNEQFF	TGTGCCAGCAGCCAGGGGGGCGGTTACTCCTACAATGAGCAGTTCTTC
.	TRBD2	TRBV28	TRBJ2-3	CASSLAAVAGGRLGTQYF	TGTGCCAGCAGTTTGGCGGCCGTGGCGGGGGGGCGTTTGGGTACGCAGTATTTT
many	TRBD1	TRBV5-1	TRBJ1-1	CASSLHRGNTEAFF	TGCGCCAGCAGCCTTCACAGGGGGAACACTGAAGCTTTCTTT
few	.	TRBV7-8	TRBJ2-7	CASSFTGGSYEQYF	TGTGCCAGCAGCTTCACGGGCGGCTCCTACGAGCAGTACTTC
.	TRBD1	TRBV18	TRBJ2-5	CASSQDRQQETQYF	TGTGCCAGCTCTCAGGACAGGCAGCAAGAGACCCAGTACTTC
few	TRBD1	TRBV7-2	TRBJ1-2	CASSPRQGYGGYTF	TGTGCCAGCAGCCCACGACAGGGGTATGGTGGCTACACCTTC
many	.	TRBV7-2	TRBJ2-5	CASSSLVETQYF	TGTGCCAGCAGCTCGCTTGTAGAGACCCAGTACTTC
.	.	TRBV18	TRBJ2-7	CASSPSRPGFGDEQYF	TGTGCCAGCTCACCAAGCCGACCGGGGTTCGGAGACGAGCAGTACTTC
many	TRBD2	TRBV5-1	TRBJ2-3	CASSFGLAEDTQYF	TGCGCCAGCAGCTTTGGACTAGCAGAAGATACGCAGTATTTT
many	.	TRBV6-5	TRBJ1-5	CASSYSGAWSLHF	TGTGCCAGCAGTTACTCTGGAGCTTGGAGTCTGCATTTT
many	TRBD1	TRBV29-1	TRBJ2-7	CSVGTGDEQYF	TGCAGCGTTGGGACAGGGGACGAGCAGTACTTC
.	TRBD2	TRBV7-8	TRBJ2-3	CASSFFSGRDVDTQYF	TGTGCCAGCAGCTTTTTCAGCGGGAGGGACGTAGATACGCAGTATTTT
many	TRBD1	TRBV20-1	TRBJ1-4	CSAREGTGNRKLFF	TGCAGTGCTAGAGAGGGGACAGGGAATCGGAAACTGTTTTTT